The 27 T cell receptor beta chains below were found in one sample sequenced in a study of blood T cell repertoires in COVID-19. TCRdb's copy holds only in-frame clones and misses some; the assay was immunoSEQ multiplex PCR. The repertoire holds about 190,000 clones, around 85% seen once, with 1.1% in the top ten. Material for sequencing was peripheral blood. The receptors were gathered from a young man with acute or convalescent COVID-19.

The V gene is TRBV3-1 (or the pseudogene TRBV3-2), the J gene TRBJ2-2; TRBD2 might be the D (5 bases). Germline loops: CDR1 LGHDT, CDR2 YNNKEL (reference sequence). This CDR3 comprises 14 residues. V gave up 4 bases and J gave up 5 bases, with 11 bases separating them. The CDR3: CASSPLRGTGELFF. DNA for the CDR3: TGTGCCAGCAGCCCTCTCCGAGGGACCGGGGAGCTGTTTTTT.

The rearrangement uses TRBV18 and TRBJ1-1, with TRBD1 matching 7 bases. Germline loops: CDR1 KGHSH, CDR2 LQKENI. J gave up 3 bases and V 3 bases, and 13 bases lay outside the gene matches. There are 17 residues in the CDR3. The CDR3 coding sequence is TGTGCCAGCTCACCTCGGCTCGACAGGGCGGTCGACACTGAAGCTTTCTTT. Protein sequence: CASSPRLDRAVDTEAFF.

The CDR3 sequence is CASSVGPGTHRRENIQYF. CDR3 coding DNA: TGTGCCAGCAGCGTAGGACCGGGGACTCACCGCCGGGAAAACATTCAGTACTTC. This sequence joins TRBV9 and TRBJ2-4; D might be TRBD2 (6 bases). The V end was cut by 0 bases, the J end by 5 bases, with 21 bases between. The CDR3 has 18 amino acids. The V gene's germline CDR1 is SGDLS and CDR2 YYNGEE.

This clone was detected a few times. This chain joins TRBV6-5 and TRBJ1-1, with 9 bases lining up with TRBD1. With 6 bases clipped from V and 4 bases from J, the junction kept 12 bases outside the gene matches. The CDR3 consists of 16 residues. CDR1 is MNHEY, CDR2 SVGAGI, per germline. The CDR3 DNA reads as TGTGCCAGCAGCTACAGAAAACAGGGGGCGCCCACTGAAGCTTTCTTT. Translating it yields CASSYRKQGAPTEAFF.

This clone was seen a few times. This sequence joins TRBV19 and TRBJ1-2; TRBD1 agrees at 7 bases. The V gene end was trimmed by 5 bases and the J gene end by 4 bases; junction bases not matched to a gene: 10. The CDR3 is made up of 15 amino acids. Germline V gene sequence: CDR1 LNHDA, CDR2 SQIVND (reference sequence). The CDR3 loop reads CASSETGLRSYGYTF. The CDR3 nucleotides are TGTGCCAGTAGTGAGACAGGGTTGAGGAGCTATGGCTACACCTTC.

The CDR3 nucleotides read TGTGCCATCAGTCCGGGACTAGCGGGAGTAGGTGAGCAGTACTTC. This sequence encodes CAISPGLAGVGEQYF. The genes are TRBV10-3 and TRBJ2-7, with 14 positions matching TRBD2. The germline CDR1 and CDR2 sequences are ENHRY and SYGVKD. The CDR3 loop spans 15 amino acids. J lost 7 bases, V lost 5 bases, and 7 bases had no gene match.

The chain recombines TRBV28 with TRBJ1-3; D perhaps matches TRBD1 (5 bases). Between the trimmed V and J ends, which lost 4 bases and 9 bases, there was a span of 10 bases. Per the germline V gene, CDR1 is MDHEN and CDR2 is SYDVKM. This CDR3 comprises 12 residues. The CDR3 sequence is CASSSPGRTIYF. The DNA for the CDR3 is TGTGCCAGCAGTTCCCCAGGGCGCACCATATATTTT.

The chain is built from TRBV28 and TRBJ1-4; TRBD1 matches at 10 bases. Losses at the gene ends were 3 bases for V and 7 bases for J; bases not matched to a gene: 5. This CDR3 is 15 amino acids long. Per germline, CDR1 MDHEN and CDR2 SYDVKM. CDR3: CASSLGGQGSEKLFF. Here the CDR3 DNA reads TGTGCCAGCAGTTTGGGGGGACAGGGGAGTGAAAAACTGTTTTTT. The variable domain in full, completed from reference TRBV28 and TRBJ1-4, reads DVKVTQSSRYLVKRTGEKVFLECVQDMDHENMFWYRQDPGLGLRLIYFSYDVKMKEKGDIPEGYSVSREKKERFSLILESASTNQTSMYLCASSLGGQGSEKLFFGSGTQLSVL.

The genes are TRBV6-5 and TRBJ1-1; 8 bases are a match to TRBD1. The trim removed 5 bases at V and 1 base at J, leaving 6 bases unmatched. Looked up from germline, CDR1 is MNHEY and CDR2 is SVGAGI. The CDR3 is 15 residues long. The CDR3 DNA follows: TGTGCCAGCAGTCCAACAGGGGGGGGGAACACTGAAGCTTTCTTT. Translation: CASSPTGGGNTEAFF.

The chain uses TRBV27 and TRBJ1-5; a weak D match, TRBD1 (5 bases). Between the trimmed V and J ends, which lost 7 bases and 3 bases, there was a span of 16 bases. The length of the CDR3 is 15 residues. Germline values: CDR1 MNHEY, CDR2 SMNVEV (reference sequence). The CDR3 loop reads CASKLNQGYNQPQHF. The CDR3 DNA reads as TGTGCCAGCAAATTGAACCAGGGTTACAATCAGCCCCAGCATTTT.

The V gene is TRBV18, the J gene TRBJ1-6; the D is unclear. CDR1 is KGHSH and CDR2 is LQKENI in the germline V gene. This CDR3 has 15 amino acids. V was cut by 6 bases and J by 0 bases, with 9 bases left in between. This chain's CDR3 is CASSPDSSYNSPLHF. The CDR3 bases are TGTGCCAGCTCCCCCGATAGCTCCTATAATTCACCCCTCCACTTT.

This chain uses TRBV6-5 with TRBJ1-1; D might be TRBD1 (6 bases). V was shortened by 6 bases and J by 0 bases, with 8 bases between the two germline ends. The CDR3 extends over 13 amino acids. The V gene's germline CDR1 is MNHEY and CDR2 SVGAGI. The chain's CDR3 is CASRDSMNTEAFF. The CDR3 DNA reads as TGTGCCAGCAGGGACAGCATGAACACTGAAGCTTTCTTT.

The gene calls are TRBV7-8 and TRBJ2-7; D not resolved. V shed 5 bases and J shed 3 bases, with 17 bases lying between them. The CDR3 extends over 15 amino acids. Germline V lookup: CDR1 SGHVS, CDR2 FQNEAQ. The CDR3 sequence is CASSPHADKFYEQYF. As DNA, the CDR3 is TGTGCCAGCAGCCCTCACGCCGACAAGTTCTACGAGCAGTACTTC.

The chain is built from TRBV3-1 (or the pseudogene TRBV3-2) and TRBJ2-2; 10 bases align to TRBD1. The CDR3 totals 15 residues. Germline loops: CDR1 LGHDT, CDR2 YNNKEL (reference sequence). Trimming took 4 bases from V and 4 from J; bases not matched to a gene: 3. The CDR3 region has the DNA TGTGCCAGCAGCCCAGACAGGGGGCTCACCGGGGAGCTGTTTTTT. Its translation is CASSPDRGLTGELFF.

V is TRBV5-1 and J is TRBJ1-2; 7 nucleotides align to TRBD1. The CDR3 sequence is 13 residues long. V was clipped by 8 bases and J by 0 bases; unmatched bases: 4. Germline V gene lookup returns CDR1 SGHRS and CDR2 YFSETQ. The CDR3 DNA sequence: TGCGCCAGTGCAGGGGGACCTAACTATGGCTACACCTTC. Amino acids: CASAGGPNYGYTF. Full variable domain (outside the CDR3, taken from reference TRBV5-1 and TRBJ1-2): KAGVTQTPRYLIKTRGQQVTLSCSPISGHRSVSWYQQTPGQGLQFLFEYFSETQRNKGNFPGRFSGRQFSNSRSEMNVSTLELGDSALYLCASAGGPNYGYTFGSGTRLTVV.

J is TRBJ1-6 and V is TRBV19, with D possibly matching TRBD1 (5 bases). This CDR3 is built from 14 residues. V was trimmed by 2 bases and J by 8 bases, leaving 10 bases between them. CDR1 is LNHDA, CDR2 SQIVND, per germline (reference sequence). The CDR3 DNA is TGTGCCAGTAGTATATCCAGGGCGGATTCACCCCTCCACTTT. Translating gives CASSISRADSPLHF.

The V gene is TRBV5-1, the J gene TRBJ1-6; possible D gene TRBD1, 5 bases. Germline V gene sequence: CDR1 SGHRS, CDR2 YFSETQ. Trimming left V 0 bases short and J 10 bases short, with 20 bases between. The CDR3 runs 17 residues. DNA of the CDR3: TGCGCCAGCAGCTTGGAGGGGTCCGTTTTGGGGGGATCACCCCTCCACTTT. Protein: CASSLEGSVLGGSPLHF.

The rearrangement uses TRBV7-8 and TRBJ1-1, with D perhaps matching TRBD1 (6 bases). Germline-derived CDR1 and CDR2 are SGHVS and FQNEAQ. The CDR3 contains 13 residues. V lost 3 bases and J 2 bases, leaving 7 bases between the germline ends. Written as DNA, the CDR3 is TGTGCCAGCAGCTTTGGGACAAACACTGAAGCTTTCTTT. It codes for CASSFGTNTEAFF.

The genes are TRBV28 and TRBJ1-6, with D hard to call. The CDR3 is 16 amino acids. V was trimmed by 3 bases and J by 3 bases, leaving 12 bases between them. Germline CDR1 is MDHEN and CDR2 is SYDVKM. Written as DNA, the CDR3 is TGTGCCAGCAGTTTGGCCCCTGAGGACTATAATTCACCCCTCCACTTT. Its protein is CASSLAPEDYNSPLHF.

This rearrangement joins TRBV4-1 to TRBJ2-2, with 10 bases lining up with TRBD2. Germline assignment: CDR1 MGHRA and CDR2 YSYEKL. The ends lost 4 bases at V and 6 bases at J; junction bases unmatched: 5. This CDR3 is built from 15 residues. CDR3 sequence: CASSRLAGVAGELFF. The CDR3 nucleotides are TGCGCCAGCAGCCGGCTAGCGGGAGTGGCCGGGGAGCTGTTTTTT.

This clone appeared a single time. V and J are TRBV12-3 or TRBV12-4 and TRBJ1-1; tentatively, D is TRBD1 (5 bases). The CDR3 is made up of 13 amino acids. V was pared by 3 bases and J by 5 bases, with 10 bases between. DNA of the CDR3: TGTGCCAGCAGTTTGGGGAGGGGTACTGAAGCTTTCTTT. It encodes CASSLGRGTEAFF.

J is TRBJ2-7 and V is TRBV28, with 9 bases identical to TRBD2. The CDR3 length is 14 residues. V shed 2 bases and J 5 bases; nucleotides not matched to a gene: 4. CDR1 is MDHEN, CDR2 SYDVKM, per germline. In nucleotides, the CDR3 is TGTGCCAGCAGTTTAAGCGGGGGGTTTCACGAGCAGTACTTC. It encodes CASSLSGGFHEQYF.

The table lists this clone with a few counts. This chain joins TRBV2 and TRBJ2-7; D is perhaps TRBD1 (5 bases). Germline CDR1 and CDR2: SNHLY and FYNNEI. V lost 0 bases and J lost 4, with 10 bases in between. This CDR3 has 14 residues. The CDR3 sequence: CASSEAGARYEQYF. CDR3 in DNA: TGTGCCAGCAGTGAAGCAGGGGCGCGGTACGAGCAGTACTTC.

This chain connects TRBV28 to TRBJ2-2; 10 nucleotides line up with TRBD2. The CDR3 extends over 16 amino acids. V gave up 10 bases and J gave up 2 bases; unmatched junction bases: 10. Germline loops: CDR1 MDHEN, CDR2 SYDVKM. The CDR3 DNA reads as TGTGCCACCATTCTCTCACTAGCGGGAAACACCGGGGAGCTGTTTTTT. This sequence encodes CATILSLAGNTGELFF.

The chain is built from TRBV30 and TRBJ1-5, with no clear D. Trimming left V 2 bases short and J 0 bases short, with 2 bases between. The CDR3 is made up of 12 amino acids. Per the germline V gene, CDR1 is GTSNPN and CDR2 is SVGIG (reference sequence). CDR3 sequence reads: CAWSYSNQPQHF. The CDR3 region has the DNA TGTGCCTGGAGTTATAGCAATCAGCCCCAGCATTTT. The complete variable domain, with remaining parts taken from reference TRBV30 and TRBJ1-5, reads SQTIHQWPATLVQPVGSPLSLECTVEGTSNPNLYWYRQAAGRGLQLLFYSVGIGQISSEVPQNLSASRPQDRQFILSSKKLLLSDSGFYLCAWSYSNQPQHFGDGTRLSIL.

CDR3 bases: TGCGCCAGCAGCCAAGAAGCGGGGCTCGGGAGCAATCAGCCCCAGCATTTT. Protein sequence: CASSQEAGLGSNQPQHF. The chain uses TRBV4-1 and TRBJ1-5; D possibly corresponds to TRBD1 (5 bases). Germline V lookup: CDR1 MGHRA, CDR2 YSYEKL. Trimming took 0 bases from V and 1 from J, leaving 13 bases between them. This CDR3 spans 17 amino acids.

V is TRBV5-1 and J is TRBJ1-6; 8 bases fit TRBD1. The CDR3 runs to 15 residues. J gave up 10 bases and V 0 bases, and 6 bases lay outside the gene matches. Per the germline V gene, CDR1 is SGHRS and CDR2 is YFSETQ. CDR3 nucleotides: TGCGCCAGCAGCTTGGAGACAGGGGCACGCTCACCCCTCCACTTT. Translating it yields CASSLETGARSPLHF.